This T cell receptor beta chain was identified during a study of blood T cell repertoires in COVID-19. CDR3 length: 12 amino acids. The V end lost 3 bases, the J end lost 5 bases, and 7 bases lay between the germline ends. This table comes from immunoSEQ multiplex PCR, and its TCRdb copy is limited to in-frame clones, with some not included. The sample yields approximately 230,000 clones, 86% seen once. The TCR originated in a man aged 25 to 45 who had recovered from COVID-19. The chain uses TRBV12-3 or TRBV12-4 and TRBJ1-1, with D hard to call. The sequenced material came from peripheral blood. DNA of the CDR3: TGTGCCAGCAGTTTGATGAGTACTGAAGCTTTCTTT. Its translation is CASSLMSTEAFF.